One TCR beta chain is described in this entry. Its recognized antigen is unknown. Within one base of it there is no much larger clone, and no base qualities were kept. In total, over 600 healthy bone marrow donors made up the cohort. At the time of sampling, every cohort member was nominally healthy, though immune exposures that went unrecorded were likely present. The donor was CMV seronegative and belonged to the group of over 300 seronegative cohort members. Each donor provided a peripheral blood sample, and peripheral blood mononuclear cells were used for TCR beta sequencing. The Qiagen DNeasy Blood Extraction Kit was used to extract genomic DNA from the blood cell samples. Library preparation used the immunoSEQ multiplex PCR assay. The multiplex PCR relied on a mix of 60 forward primers for TCR Vbeta segments and 13 reverse primers for TCR Jbeta segments. Amplification of the CDR3 region of rearranged TCR beta genes was performed with a multiplex PCR assay on genomic DNA. The Illumina HiSeq System was used to sequence the amplified TCR beta libraries as 87-base-pair reads. On the study's bioinformatics: Across the 700 or so repertoires, a later analysis counted around 80 million unique TCR beta chains, approximately 10 million of which were shared by at least two donors. Raw reads were error-corrected and collapsed into unique sequences with a nearest-neighbor algorithm that merged closely related sequences to remove PCR and sequencing errors. V, D and J gene segments were assigned by aligning CDR3 sequences to IMGT reference sequences. For a sequence to be retained, at least a six-nucleotide match to both a V gene segment and a J gene segment was required. A rearrangement was called productive if the CDR3 had no stop codons and remained in frame with V and J, and every other rearrangement was called non-productive. Following IMGT convention, CDR3 was defined as the stretch from the second conserved V-encoded cysteine up to the conserved J-encoded phenylalanine. The earlier analysis of more than 450 of the donors excluded sequences that lacked an unambiguous match to a single V gene segment. In an earlier analysis of approximately 550 of the donors, V segments were called functional above 56.7% productive rearrangements and were called segregating when the between-donor standard deviation exceeded 5%. A statistical classification framework was built for diagnosing cytomegalovirus status from the catalog of TCR beta chain sequences. A later analysis assigned V and J genes by comparing TCR nucleotide sequences with IMGT/GENE-DB human TR gene sequences. Using the TCRdist pipeline, a later analysis assigned CDR3 sequences along with most-parsimonious VDJ recombination scenarios. In a later analysis, every TCR beta chain was defined by the combination of its CDR3 amino acid sequence and its V-gene family, and reads without a unique V-gene family were dropped. A later analysis removed over 500 highly shared, low-generation-probability nucleotide sequences to deal with suspected cross-contamination and a sequencing artifact. A later analysis calculated a clonal expansion index for each public chain from normalized within-repertoire ranks of inferred template counts. In a later analysis, generation probabilities were computed with a VDJ recombination model fitted to out-of-frame rearrangements, and the resulting probabilities were checked against IGoR. In a later analysis, TCR-TCR, TCR-HLA and TCR-CMV co-occurrence was scored with hypergeometric tests, and a repertoire-size bias correction was applied to TCR pairs. A later analysis estimated false discovery rates by permuting HLA or CMV assignments 20 times. A later analysis grouped co-occurring TCRs with DBSCAN, adding TCRdist sequence similarity when clustering within HLA-allele-positive subsets. Repertoires with fewer than 30,000 or more than 120,000 public chains, plus five repertoires with anomalous nucleotide sharing, were excluded from co-occurrence clustering. Here the immuneACCESS table is served through TCRdb, limited to in-frame sequences with V and J called. Missing clones are a known gap in these copies; in checked studies unresolved V genes cover under half, and the rest lacks a known reason. That table supplies the V and J calls and clone size; D and trimming were determined from the DNA. Across this sample there are some 57,000 clones, with just under 75% seen only once. In total, the top ten clones hold 4.5% to 6% of the sample.

CDR1 and CDR2 (SQVTM, ANQGSEA) derive from the germline V gene. V and J are truncated by 0 bases and 9 bases respectively, leaving an intervening sequence of 14 bases. Reading from cysteine to phenylalanine, the CDR3 counts 13 amino acids. Only the CDR3 DNA is retained, 39 bases long and in frame from the first base. The sample originates from a study of cytomegalovirus exposure and HLA in healthy donors (TCRdb year 2017). A note on the overall study: In an earlier analysis of approximately 500 of the donors, 276 Gb of sequence data and 90 million to 130 million unique TCR beta sequences from about 179 million T cells were reported. Typing coverage varied by locus: about 620-630 donors for A, B, C, DRB1 and DQB1; about 520 for DQA1; 606 for DPA1; 450 to 480 for DPB1. A later analysis re-examined previously published TCR beta repertoires from around 670 donors and added high-resolution HLA genotyping to investigate patterns of TCR occurrence. Every discovery cohort repertoire had been produced on one sequencing platform. High-throughput TCR immunosequencing, statistical association of individual TCRs with disease status, and machine learning were combined to predict cytomegalovirus infection status. Alongside the repertoire data, information on donor age, sex, ethnicity and CMV serostatus was compiled. Besides the first cohort of around 700 subjects, a separate validation cohort made up of 120 or so different subjects was used. Of the 350 to 400 genotyped donors, approximately 83% fell in the genetic ancestry cluster associated with self-reported Caucasian donors. In a later genetic analysis, genome-wide SNP genotypes for about 65% of the 666 donors were used, and that subset was treated as a discovery cohort. Rather than drawing on any new phenotypic data, the later analysis identified candidate immune exposures from TCR beta sequences and the way those sequences occurred across donors. The T cell repertoires of around 730 subjects were profiled by immunosequencing and related to cytomegalovirus serostatus. A few DR-DQ haplotypes were treated as single units for association and clustering because of strong linkage in the cohort. The study was designed to test whether signatures of past pathogen exposure could be identified by cataloging public T cell receptors. An early release covering 550 to 650 HLA-typed donors comprised 250 to 350 gigabases of sequencing data and 85 million or so unique TCR sequences. To decide whether each TCR beta V gene segment behaved as functional or pseudogenic, an earlier analysis of some 580 of the donors relied on high-throughput TCR beta sequencing. HLA typing covered class I and class II loci at four-digit resolution. Across approximately 400 genotyped donors of the cohort, an average of approximately 200,000 unique TCR beta nucleotide sequences per donor were sequenced, and approximately 17% of those sequences were non-productive. Beyond this particular receptor, the publication reports: The cohort was sequenced for TCR beta chains only, and without alpha or paired-chain data the features that could be detected were limited. In vitro tests confirmed that a few of the cytomegalovirus-associated TCR beta chains recognize cytomegalovirus antigens. Most CMV-associated TCR beta chains appeared to be HLA-restricted in a later analysis, and the HLA associations seemed to be driven largely by CMV exposure. While some public TCRs were present in many individuals, most TCR sequences turned up only very rarely across donors. Strong co-occurrence of HLA alleles, especially DR and DQ, made assigning TCR associations to individual alleles difficult. A further reported finding was that TCR beta sequences accurately predicted the HLA-A and HLA-B alleles for most subjects in the first cohort. A cluster of highly shared sequence variants was judged likely to be a technical artifact of the sequencing pipeline. Several of the top co-occurrence clusters appeared to be linked to parvovirus B19, influenza, CMV and Epstein-Barr virus, according to a later analysis. A later genetic analysis associated a missense DCLRE1C variant with V-gene and J-gene trimming of TCR beta chains, and an independent cohort replicated the association. It was suggested by the authors that the approach could potentially be generalized to other disease states and immunological phenotypes. The 87-base-pair reads could not distinguish some IMGT-functional V segments, including TRBV6-2 and TRBV6-3, so those segments were excluded. Because counts were too low, about 18 rarely observed V segments, including chromosome 9 orphons, were excluded from the earlier analysis of 587 of the donors. HLA typing was unavailable for some donors at each locus, so association tests used only the typed subset. The study gave a list of around 170 TCR beta chains associated with cytomegalovirus. Broadly in line with IMGT annotations, most TCR beta V segments showed up in productive rearrangements about 87% or about 30% of the time in an earlier analysis of around 600 of the donors. Linkage disequilibrium might explain the correlated functional status among segregating V segments, but an unknown experimental factor could not be excluded. According to a later analysis, TCR association rates differed among HLA loci, with DRB1 alleles showing the most associated TCRs and HLA-C alleles showing the fewest. The classifier was reported to diagnose cytomegalovirus status with high specificity and sensitivity in both the original cohort and the validation cohort. Compared with equally common non-associated chains, HLA-associated TCR beta chains in a later analysis were more clonally expanded and had lower generation probabilities. Sequencing depth was assumed to be roughly uniform across donors in the presence/absence analyses, though that assumption may not hold. Specific HLA alleles were associated with more than 15,000 TCR beta sequences at a false discovery rate of 0.05 in a later analysis. Immune exposure information for the cohort was limited to CMV serostatus. In a later genetic analysis, fewer N-insertions in productive TCRs were reported among donors in an Asian-associated ancestry cluster than the 666-donor mean.

The V and J genes are TRBV29-1 and TRBJ1-1, and the D gene may be TRBD1, 5 bases matching. Source material: PBMCs. This receptor was taken from a woman aged 25-40 years in good health and CMV-seronegative. The base sequence is TGCAGCGTTGAAGAGGGGGGTTTGGGCCAAGCTTTCTTT. This translates into CSVEEGGLGQAFF.